This TCR beta chain was documented in a study of OX40 agonist ivuxolimab in advanced cancers. Study details: Patients were infused with ivuxolimab every 2 weeks at 0.01 to 10 mg/kg.

About this clone itself: No antigen is known for it.

The germline V gene has CDR1 SNHLY and CDR2 FYNNEI. Germline trimming cut 5 bases from V and 2 bases from J; bases unmatched to any gene: 9. The CDR3 sequence is 16 residues long. Only in-frame clones appear in the TCRdb table, and some are missing; sequencing was by immunoSEQ multiplex PCR. This sample yields fewer than 80,000 clones, of which about nine tenths are seen a single time; roughly 0.59% belongs to the top ten. Samples were taken at baseline and on day 1 of cycles 4 and 7. Regarding the study as a whole: Clonal expansion from baseline to week 6 occurred in both CD4+ and CD8+ T cells.

This chain connects TRBV2 to TRBJ2-1; 7 positions agree with TRBD1. This receptor was obtained from an adult with an advanced solid tumor such as melanoma, head and neck, liver or kidney cancer. Specimen: CD4+ or CD8+ T cells sorted from blood, collected in a trial of the OX40 agonist ivuxolimab. Written as DNA, the CDR3 is TGTGCCAGCAGTCCCCGCCGACAGGGCGCCTACAATGAGCAGTTCTTC. This encodes CASSPRRQGAYNEQFF. Filled out from reference TRBV2 and TRBJ2-1, the complete variable domain reads EPEVTQTPSHQVTQMGQEVILRCVPISNHLYFYWYRQILGQKVEFLVSFYNNEISEKSEIFDDQFSVERPDGSNFTLKIRSTKLEDSAMYFCASSPRRQGAYNEQFFGPGTRLTVL.